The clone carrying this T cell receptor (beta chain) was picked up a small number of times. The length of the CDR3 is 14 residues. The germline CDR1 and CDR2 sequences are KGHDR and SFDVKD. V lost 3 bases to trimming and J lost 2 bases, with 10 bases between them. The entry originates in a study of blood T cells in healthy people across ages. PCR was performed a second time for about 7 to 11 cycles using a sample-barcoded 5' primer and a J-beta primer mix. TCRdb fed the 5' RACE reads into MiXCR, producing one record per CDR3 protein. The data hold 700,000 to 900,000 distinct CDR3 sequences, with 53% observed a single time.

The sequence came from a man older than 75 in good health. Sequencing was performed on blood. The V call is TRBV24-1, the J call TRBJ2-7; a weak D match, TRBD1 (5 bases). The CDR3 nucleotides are TGTGCCACCAGTGATACGACAGCTGCCTACGAGCAGTACTTC. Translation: CATSDTTAAYEQYF.